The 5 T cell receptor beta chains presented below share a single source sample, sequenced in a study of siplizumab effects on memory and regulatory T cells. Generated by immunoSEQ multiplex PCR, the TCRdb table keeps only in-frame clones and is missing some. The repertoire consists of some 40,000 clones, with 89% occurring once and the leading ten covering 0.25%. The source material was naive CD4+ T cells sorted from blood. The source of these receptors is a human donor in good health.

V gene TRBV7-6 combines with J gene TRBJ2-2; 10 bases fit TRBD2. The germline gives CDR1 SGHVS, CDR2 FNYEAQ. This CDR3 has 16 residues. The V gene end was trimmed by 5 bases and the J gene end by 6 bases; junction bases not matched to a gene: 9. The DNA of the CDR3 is TGTGCCAGCAGCCTTAAGCGGGGGGGCCTTCCCGGGGAGCTGTTTTTT. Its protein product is CASSLKRGGLPGELFF.

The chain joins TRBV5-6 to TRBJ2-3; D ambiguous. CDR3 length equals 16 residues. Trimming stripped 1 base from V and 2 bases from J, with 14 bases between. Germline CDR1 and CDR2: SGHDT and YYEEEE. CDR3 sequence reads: CASSLMGRVHTDTQYF. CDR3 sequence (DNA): TGTGCCAGCAGCTTGATGGGTAGGGTTCACACAGATACGCAGTATTTT.

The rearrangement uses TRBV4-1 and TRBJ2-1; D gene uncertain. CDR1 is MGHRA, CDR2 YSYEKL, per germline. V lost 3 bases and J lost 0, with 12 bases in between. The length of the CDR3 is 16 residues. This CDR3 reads CASSQGGVTSYNEQFF. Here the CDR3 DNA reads TGCGCCAGCAGCCAGGGTGGGGTTACCTCCTACAATGAGCAGTTCTTC.

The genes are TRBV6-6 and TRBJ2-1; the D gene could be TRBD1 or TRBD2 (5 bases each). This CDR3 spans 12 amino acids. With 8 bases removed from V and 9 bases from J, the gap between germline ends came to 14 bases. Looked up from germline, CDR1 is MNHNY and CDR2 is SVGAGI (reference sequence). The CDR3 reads CASRGSGTEQFF. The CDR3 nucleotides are TGTGCCAGCCGCGGGTCGGGGACTGAGCAGTTCTTC.

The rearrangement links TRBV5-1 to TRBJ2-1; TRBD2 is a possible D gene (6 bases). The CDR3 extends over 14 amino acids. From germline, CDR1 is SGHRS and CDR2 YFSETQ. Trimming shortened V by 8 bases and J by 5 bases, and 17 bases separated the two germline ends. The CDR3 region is CASCAVSGDNEQFF. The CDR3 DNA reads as TGCGCCAGTTGTGCAGTTTCGGGGGACAATGAGCAGTTCTTC.